This TCR beta chain was profiled in a study of Ad26.COV2.S vaccination and SARS-CoV-2 variants (dated by TCRdb to the early 2020s). Regarding the research as a whole: Donors in the vaccine arm were drawn from COV1001, a phase I-IIa trial of Ad26.COV2.S in healthy adults that was multicentre, randomized, double-blind and placebo-controlled. Ad26.COV2.S was given intramuscularly at 5x10^10 or 1x10^11 viral particles, as a single shot or as two shots 56 days apart. Sequencing of the TCRbeta repertoire served to evaluate the specificity and breadth of SARS-CoV-2-reactive T cell receptors following Ad26.COV2.S vaccination. The TCR-sequenced set comprised approximately 32 samples: approximately 19 Ad26.COV2.S vaccine recipients, 5 placebo recipients and 8 SARS-CoV-2 convalescent individuals. Participants in the trial were split at random into five groups of five each, receiving low-dose or high-dose Ad26.COV2.S once or twice, or else placebo on both occasions. Throughout the experiments and outcome assessment, investigators stayed blinded to trial group allocation.

The treatment or condition tag for this specimen amounts to: roughly 20 received Ad26.COV2.S at low or high dose, single or two shots; about 5 received placebo; per-sample allocation not given. Repertoires of vaccine and placebo recipients were sequenced from samples taken on day 63 after the first injection. Between 29 July and 7 August 2020, Cohort 1b enrolled some 25 adults aged 18-55 years at one site in Boston, USA. As a vaccine, Ad26.COV2.S was a replication-incompetent adenovirus type 26 vector that expressed a prefusion-stabilized SARS-CoV-2 spike protein derived from the original Wuhan strain. Study-wide findings and limitations: The study was not powered for comparison of responses between vaccine doses or regimens. It was noted by the authors that total T cell responses may have been underestimated by the TCR breadth and depth analyses. Vaccine and placebo recipients had similar non-spike TCR breadth, a finding consistent with the vaccine containing only spike. Spike-specific TCR breadth was higher in Ad26.COV2.S recipients than in placebo recipients (P = 0.0014). Substantial breadth of spike-specific CD8+ and CD4+ T cell responses was reported after vaccination.

A single count supports this clone. Its recognized antigen is unknown. No base quality information exists; no much larger clone differs at one position. TCRbeta CDR3 regions were sequenced with the immunoSEQ Assay. After extraction, genomic DNA underwent amplification by bias-controlled multiplex PCR, followed by high-throughput sequencing. Under the source paper's analysis protocol: Collapsing and filtering of sequences were performed to quantify the absolute abundance of each unique TCRbeta CDR3 region. T cell fraction was estimated by normalizing TCRbeta template counts to usable DNA, with usable DNA measured through amplification of reference genes found in all nucleated cells. Repertoire TCRs were annotated as SARS-CoV-2-specific when V gene, CDR3 amino acid sequence and J gene were exactly matched to a known reactive TCR set. The reference SARS-CoV-2 TCR set was derived from MIRA and filtered for enrichment in COVID-19-positive ImmuneCODE repertoires, a step that removed public or cross-reactive TCRs. Drawing on the MIRA antigens, annotated TCRs were analysed further at the level of specific ORF or position within ORF. Breadth was defined as the number of annotated unique rearrangements divided by the total number of unique productive rearrangements, and depth was defined as the summed frequency of the annotated unique rearrangements. TCR breadth was compared between groups using two-sided Wilcoxon rank-sum tests. TCRdb provides this immuneACCESS table in a form limited to in-frame rearrangements. Some clones are lacking; in checked studies, under half of them reflect an unresolved V gene, and why the rest are absent is not known. The DNA gave D and trimming, while V, J and clone size come from that table. A total of about 410,000 clones appear in this sample, approximately 86% of them only once. The top ten hold 3.5% of the sample.

Measured from the cysteine to the phenylalanine, the CDR3 is 14 residues long. Of the read, only the CDR3 DNA is kept; its 42 bases are in frame from base 1. V lost 5 bases and J lost 0 bases; the stretch between them is 11 bases long. Based on the germline V gene (reference sequence), the CDR1 and CDR2 sequences are GTSNPN and SVGIG. In this chain, TRBV30 is recombined with TRBJ1-3, with TRBD1 as a weak D call on 5 bases. Source: peripheral blood, taken in a trial of Ad26.COV2.S vaccine versus placebo. The receptor was isolated from a person aged 18-65 years who received the Ad26.COV2.S COVID-19 vaccine or a placebo. The sequence in DNA is TGTGCCTGGGCACAGGAGAGCTCTGGAAACACCATATATTTT. This yields the protein CAWAQESSGNTIYF.